One and the same sample provided the 18 T cell receptor beta chains below, sequenced in a study of blood T cell repertoires in COVID-19. The protocol was immunoSEQ multiplex PCR, while the TCRdb copy is restricted to in-frame clones and leaves out a portion. The sample lists about 150,000 clones, 76% occurring once. The specimen sequenced was peripheral blood. The receptors come from a man between 60 and 70 years old with acute or convalescent COVID-19.

V usage is TRBV18 and J usage is TRBJ2-2; TRBD1 matches at 9 bases. This CDR3 is 15 amino acids long. From germline, CDR1 is KGHSH and CDR2 LQKENI. J was trimmed by 4 bases and V by 4 bases; bases with no gene match: 4. Here the CDR3 DNA reads TGTGCCAGCTCACGCAGGGACAGGGCCACCGGGGAGCTGTTTTTT. Its protein product is CASSRRDRATGELFF.

The chain recombines TRBV25-1 with TRBJ2-7, with 9 bases matching TRBD1. There are 15 residues in the CDR3. V dropped 0 bases and J dropped 5; count of bases not matched to a gene: 5. CDR1 and CDR2 (germline): MGHDK, SYGVNS. Here the CDR3 DNA reads TGTGCCAGCAGTGAATACGGGACAGGGTCCCACGAGCAGTACTTC. Its protein is CASSEYGTGSHEQYF.

The chain links TRBV7-9 to TRBJ2-3, with 10 nucleotides matching TRBD2. CDR3 size: 16 residues. V lost 5 bases, J lost 0 bases, and 5 bases stayed unmatched. Germline V gene sequence: CDR1 SEHNR, CDR2 FQNEAQ (reference sequence). The CDR3 nucleotides read TGTGCCAGCAGCCTACGACTAGCGGGTAGCACAGATACGCAGTATTTT. This gives the protein CASSLRLAGSTDTQYF.

This clone showed up just once. This rearrangement joins TRBV5-1 to TRBJ1-1; D remains unclear. Trimming took off 4 bases at V and 1 base at J, with 8 bases between the two ends. Germline CDR1 is SGHRS and CDR2 is YFSETQ. The CDR3 loop spans 13 amino acids. In nucleotides, the CDR3 is TGCGCCAGCAGCCCGGGAGGGAACACTGAAGCTTTCTTT. Its protein product is CASSPGGNTEAFF.

This clone was observed a handful of times. The chain couples TRBV7-9 to TRBJ2-1; 12 bases fit TRBD2. This CDR3 has 17 amino acids. The V and J ends lost 5 bases and 0 bases, in that order; junction bases with no gene match: 5. The germline V gene has CDR1 SEHNR and CDR2 FQNEAQ (reference sequence). CDR3: CASSPGTSGPSYNEQFF. The CDR3 DNA reads as TGTGCCAGCAGCCCCGGGACTAGCGGGCCCTCCTACAATGAGCAGTTCTTC.

V and J are TRBV27 and TRBJ2-3; unclear D gene. From germline, CDR1 is MNHEY and CDR2 SMNVEV (reference sequence). This CDR3 spans 15 amino acids. The V end lost 1 base, the J end lost 1 base, and 9 bases lay between the germline ends. The chain's CDR3 is CASSLYSPGTDTQYF. The CDR3 coding sequence is TGTGCCAGCAGTTTATATTCCCCGGGCACAGATACGCAGTATTTT.

This chain joins TRBV6-1 and TRBJ2-1, with unresolved D. V shed 1 base and J shed 6 bases, with 13 bases lying between them. The CDR3 is made up of 15 amino acids. The germline V gene has CDR1 MNHNS and CDR2 SASEGT. CDR3 region: CASSEGPYLSNEQFF. For the CDR3, the DNA is TGTGCCAGCAGTGAAGGCCCCTACCTAAGCAATGAGCAGTTCTTC.

This sequence joins TRBV27 and TRBJ2-1, with a weak D call TRBD1 (5 bases). The germline CDR1 and CDR2 sequences are MNHEY and SMNVEV (reference sequence). V lost 10 bases and J 8 bases, leaving 27 bases between the germline ends. This CDR3 is built from 16 residues. In nucleotides, the CDR3 is TGTGCCACTATCGCCTCCCCAGGACAATCAGTCGATGAGCAGTTCTTC. Translating it yields CATIASPGQSVDEQFF.

The gene calls are TRBV27 and TRBJ1-6; D unresolved. CDR1 and CDR2 from the germline V gene are MNHEY and SMNVEV (reference sequence). The ends were cut back, 6 bases at V and 10 bases at J, with 16 bases in the middle. The CDR3 runs to 14 residues. The DNA for the CDR3 is TGTGCCAGCAGATCCTCTCGACTAGAATCACCCCTCCACTTT. As protein: CASRSSRLESPLHF.

The V gene is TRBV5-1, the J gene TRBJ2-5, with TRBD2 matching over 9 bases. This CDR3 has 16 residues. Germline CDR1 and CDR2: SGHRS and YFSETQ. Germline trimming cut 0 bases from V and 5 bases from J; bases unmatched to any gene: 8. In DNA, the CDR3 is TGCGCCAGCAGCTTGGGACTAGCGGCGGAGGGGGAGACCCAGTACTTC. Encoded protein: CASSLGLAAEGETQYF.

The chain joins TRBV24-1 to TRBJ2-5, with 7 positions matching TRBD2. The junction had 6 bases not matched to a gene; V was cut back by 6 bases and J by 3 bases. Germline CDR1 reads KGHDR; CDR2 reads SFDVKD. The CDR3 loop spans 14 amino acids. Written as DNA, the CDR3 is TGTGCCACCAGTTGGGGGGGATCAGAAGAGACCCAGTACTTC. It yields the protein CATSWGGSEETQYF.

The V gene is TRBV21-1, the J gene TRBJ2-1; the D call in the table, TRBD2, was not verified against the DNA. TRBV21-1 is deemed a pseudogene. This CDR3 comprises 21 residues. Here the CDR3 DNA reads TGTGCCAGCAGCAAATCGACAGCCAAACCTCGGCTGGCGGGACCCCATTGTGAGCAGTTCTTC. It translates to CASSKSTAKPRLAGPHCEQFF.

The chain uses TRBV21-1 and TRBJ2-4; TRBD1 is taken as the D call from the table, unchecked against the DNA. TRBV21-1 is a recognized pseudogene. The CDR3 extends over 21 amino acids. In DNA form, the CDR3 reads TGTGCCAGCAGCGCCCCCCACGGGGACGACAGGGGGGAACTAGCCAAAAACATTCAGTACTTC. Protein product: CASSAPHGDDRGELAKNIQYF.

The CDR3: CASSFGQGFYEQYF. CDR3 DNA: TGTGCCAGCAGCTTTGGACAGGGATTCTACGAGCAGTACTTC. V usage is TRBV7-2 and J usage is TRBJ2-7, with 8 bases aligning to TRBD1. In germline, CDR1 is SGHTA, CDR2 FQGNSA. This CDR3 spans 14 amino acids. The ends lost 3 bases at V and 3 bases at J; junction bases unmatched: 4. Based on the CDR3 plus reference TRBV7-2 and TRBJ2-7, the full variable domain is GAGVSQSPSNKVTEKGKDVELRCDPISGHTALYWYRQSLGQGLEFLIYFQGNSAPDKSGLPSDRFSAERTGGSVSTLTIQRTQQEDSAVYLCASSFGQGFYEQYFGPGTRLTVT.

The DNA for the CDR3 is TGCGCCAGCAGCCCGGAAGGGACTAGCGGGAGGGCCCCGTACAATGAGCAGTTCTTC. As protein: CASSPEGTSGRAPYNEQFF. The J gene is TRBJ2-1, the V gene TRBV5-1; 16 bases line up with TRBD2. CDR1 is SGHRS and CDR2 is YFSETQ in the germline V gene. The CDR3 consists of 19 residues. Unmatched junction bases numbered 11, after V lost 4 bases and J lost 4 bases.

The chain couples TRBV6-5 to TRBJ2-3; D perhaps matches TRBD2 (5 bases). This CDR3 is 14 amino acids long. In germline, CDR1 is MNHEY, CDR2 SVGAGI. V was pared by 7 bases and J by 2 bases, with 13 bases between. The CDR3 region has the DNA TGTGCCAGCAAAATTATGACTAACACAGATACGCAGTATTTT. It specifies CASKIMTNTDTQYF.

The table lists this clone with a few counts. The chain links TRBV30 to TRBJ1-1; TRBD1 aligns across 10 bases. With V trimmed by 5 bases and J by 4 bases, 10 bases remained unmatched. CDR1 is GTSNPN, CDR2 SVGIG, per germline (reference sequence). The CDR3 contains 15 residues. CDR3 sequence (DNA): TGTGCCTGGGTGGACAGGGGGTGGGGAGGCACTGAAGCTTTCTTT. This codes for CAWVDRGWGGTEAFF.

V usage is TRBV9 and J usage is TRBJ2-7; tentatively, D is TRBD2 (5 bases). The V gene's germline CDR1 is SGDLS and CDR2 YYNGEE. This CDR3 region has 16 residues. V shed 4 bases and J shed 0 bases, with 17 bases lying between them. The CDR3: CASSSRRAEDSYEQYF. The CDR3 DNA sequence: TGTGCCAGCAGCTCCCGGCGAGCGGAGGACTCCTACGAGCAGTACTTC. Full variable domain (remainder filled in from reference TRBV9 and TRBJ2-7): DSGVTQTPKHLITATGQRVTLRCSPRSGDLSVYWYQQSLDQGLQFLIQYYNGEERAKGNILERFSAQQFPDLHSELNLSSLELGDSALYFCASSSRRAEDSYEQYFGPGTRLTVT.